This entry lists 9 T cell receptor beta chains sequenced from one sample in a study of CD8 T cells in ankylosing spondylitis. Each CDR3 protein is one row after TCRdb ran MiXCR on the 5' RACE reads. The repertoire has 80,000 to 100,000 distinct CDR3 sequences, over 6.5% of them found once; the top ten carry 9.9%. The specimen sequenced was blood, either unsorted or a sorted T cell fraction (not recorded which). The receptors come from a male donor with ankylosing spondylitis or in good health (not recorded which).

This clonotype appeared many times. CDR3 sequence: CASSLELGGTDTQYF. The CDR3 DNA is TGTGCCAGCAGCTTAGAGTTGGGGGGGACAGATACGCAGTATTTT. V gene TRBV7-2 combines with J gene TRBJ2-3, with 7 positions matching TRBD2. The J segment lost 3 bases and the V segment lost 1 base, leaving 4 bases of the junction unmatched. CDR1 is SGHTA and CDR2 is FQGNSA in the germline V gene. This CDR3 contains 15 residues.

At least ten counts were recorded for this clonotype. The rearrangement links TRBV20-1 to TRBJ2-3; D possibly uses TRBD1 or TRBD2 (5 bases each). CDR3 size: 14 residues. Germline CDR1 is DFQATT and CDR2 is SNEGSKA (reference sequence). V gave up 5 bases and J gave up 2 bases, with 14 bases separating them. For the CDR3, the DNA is TGCAGTGCTCCGGGACCCCAGACCACAGATACGCAGTATTTT. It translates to CSAPGPQTTDTQYF.

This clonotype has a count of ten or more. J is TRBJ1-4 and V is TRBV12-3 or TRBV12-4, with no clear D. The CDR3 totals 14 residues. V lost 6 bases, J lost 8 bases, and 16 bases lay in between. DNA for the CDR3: TGTGCCAGCAGAATGACACCGGTGGACGAAAAACTGTTTTTT. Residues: CASRMTPVDEKLFF.

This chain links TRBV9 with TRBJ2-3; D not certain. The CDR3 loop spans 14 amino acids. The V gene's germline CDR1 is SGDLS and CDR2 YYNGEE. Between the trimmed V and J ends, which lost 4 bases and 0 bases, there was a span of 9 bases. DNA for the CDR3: TGTGCCAGCAGCCAGATGAGGAGCACAGATACGCAGTATTTT. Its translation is CASSQMRSTDTQYF.

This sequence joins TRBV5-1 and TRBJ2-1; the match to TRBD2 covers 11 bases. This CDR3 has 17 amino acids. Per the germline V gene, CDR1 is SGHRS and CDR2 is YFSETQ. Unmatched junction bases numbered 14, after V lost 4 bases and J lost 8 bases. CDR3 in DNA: TGCGCCAGCAGCAGTGTCCCAGGGACTAGCGGTTCTCATGAGCAGTTCTTC. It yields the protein CASSSVPGTSGSHEQFF.

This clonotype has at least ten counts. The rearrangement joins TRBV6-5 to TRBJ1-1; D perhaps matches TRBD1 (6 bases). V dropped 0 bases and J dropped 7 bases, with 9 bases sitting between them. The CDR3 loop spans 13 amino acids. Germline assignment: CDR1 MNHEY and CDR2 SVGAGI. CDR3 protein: CASSYSDRDEAFF. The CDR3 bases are TGTGCCAGCAGTTACTCGGACAGAGATGAAGCTTTCTTT.

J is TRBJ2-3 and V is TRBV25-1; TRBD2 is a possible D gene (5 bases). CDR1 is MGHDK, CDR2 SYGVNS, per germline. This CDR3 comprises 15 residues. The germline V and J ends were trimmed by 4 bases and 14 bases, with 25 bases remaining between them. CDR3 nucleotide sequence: TGTGCCAGCAGTGGGGGTCGTCCCAGATATCGGAGGTGGTATTTT. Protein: CASSGGRPRYRRWYF.

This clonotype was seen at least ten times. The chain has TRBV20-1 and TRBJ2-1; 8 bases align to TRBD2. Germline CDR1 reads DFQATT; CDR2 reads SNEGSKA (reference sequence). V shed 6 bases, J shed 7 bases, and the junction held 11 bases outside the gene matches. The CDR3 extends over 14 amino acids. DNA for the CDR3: TGCAGTGCCACCACAGGACTAGCCTTAAATGAGCAGTTCTTC. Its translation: CSATTGLALNEQFF.

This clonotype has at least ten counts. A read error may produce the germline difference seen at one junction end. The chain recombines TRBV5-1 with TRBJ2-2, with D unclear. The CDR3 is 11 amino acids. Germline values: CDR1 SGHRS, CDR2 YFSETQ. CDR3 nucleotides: TGTGCCAGCAGTCTCGCCGGGGAGCTGTTTTTT. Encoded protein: CASSLAGELFF.